The next 3 T cell receptor beta chains were all read from a single sample in a study of metastatic and nonmetastatic thyroid tumors. Treatment of any kind had been given to no patient before thyroid surgery. TCRdb recomputed clones from the PCR reads via MiXCR. The sample contains 3,000 to 3,500 clones, more than 25% of which appear only once. Sequences were obtained from tumor tissue. These receptors were collected from a female donor with papillary thyroid cancer or a benign thyroid nodule (not recorded which). Some clones in this sample may be carry-over from other donors' samples.

This clone is labeled as medium-sized. The J gene is TRBJ2-7, the V gene TRBV5-1; 9 nucleotides align to TRBD1. With V trimmed by 5 bases and J by 5 bases, 5 bases remained unmatched. CDR3 length: 13 amino acids. The germline V gene encodes CDR1 SGHRS and CDR2 YFSETQ. The CDR3 DNA is TGCGCCAGCAGTGGGACAGGGCTCCACGAGCAGTACTTC. Protein: CASSGTGLHEQYF.

This clone is classed as medium-sized. The chain recombines TRBV7-2 with TRBJ1-3; tentatively, D is TRBD1 (5 bases). CDR1 SGHTA and CDR2 FQGNSA come from the germline V gene. CDR3 size: 16 residues. V gave up 0 bases and J gave up 4 bases, with 13 bases separating them. In nucleotides, the CDR3 is TGTGCCAGCAGCTTAGCGGGGGGAACCGGGGGAAACACCATATATTTT. Protein: CASSLAGGTGGNTIYF.

Notes on this clone: At one end the junction does not follow the germline gene, possibly because of a read error. The V and J genes are TRBV4-2 and TRBJ2-3; perhaps D is TRBD1 or TRBD2 (6 bases each). CDR1 LGHNA and CDR2 YNFKEQ come from the germline V gene. The CDR3 is made up of 14 amino acids. CDR3 region: CAISQSPGADTRYF. Here the CDR3 DNA reads TGTGCCATCAGCCAGTCTCCGGGGGCAGATACGCGGTATTTT.